This TCR beta chain was captured in a study of T-cell reconstitution after alpha-beta-depleted transplantation in children (dated by TCRdb to between 2015 and 2016). Some background on the complete study: Using TCR repertoire profiling, the study quantitatively followed how T-cell immune reconstitution unfolded in children after TCRalphabeta/CD19-depleted allogeneic hematopoietic cell transplantation. Overall study results and their limits: About two months after transplant, the apparently early recovery of alphabetaT-cell counts reportedly depended on just several hundred clones that had expanded rapidly and came from non-depleted graft cells. The frequencies of hyperexpanded clones fell over the following months, and after one year, T-cell counts and TCRbeta diversity were mostly attributed to newly produced T cells. In some patients, the high TCRbeta diversity seen at day 60 was put down to recipient T cells and intrathymic progenitors that had survived conditioning.

V was cut back by 0 bases and J by 0 bases, leaving a gap of 12 bases between them. In the germline V gene, CDR1 corresponds to MNHEY and CDR2 to SVGAGI. The CDR3 goes from the cysteine to the phenylalanine over 17 residues. Here the CDR3 DNA is all that survives: 51 bases in frame from base 1. In the paper's terms, the treatment or condition label means: allogeneic hematopoietic cell transplantation with graft depleted of TCRalphabeta T cells and CD19 B cells. TCRalphabeta/CD19-depleted allogeneic hematopoietic cell grafts were given to the transplant recipients, all of whom were children. This clonotype was detected ten times or more. Its antigen target is currently unknown. Base quality data are lacking; no much larger clone is found one base away. Library preparation used PCR. Sequenced using an Illumina HiSeq 2500. To normalize quantification of the TCRbeta repertoire, the TCR libraries were built with molecular barcoding that relied on unique molecular identifiers. Using fastp trimming at Q25 and MiXCR clonotype assembly, TCRdb reanalyzed the public sequencing data and kept in-frame beta chains. One record per CDR3 amino acid sequence lists the most common genes and DNA. Recorded for this sample are roughly 670,000 distinct CDR3 sequences; around 13% of them occurred a single time. Of the sample, 0.65% to 0.9% is held by the ten largest clones.

This sequence was found in a girl aged 2-10 years with congenital amegakaryocytic thrombocytopenia, due to receive a stem cell transplant. Specimen: PBMCs, collected before TCRalphabeta/CD19-depleted stem cell transplant. The chain is encoded by TRBV6-5 joined to TRBJ2-1, with an unclear D gene assignment. The CDR3 reads as follows: CASSYSIGPSSYNEQFF. The DNA sequence is as follows: TGTGCCAGCAGTTACTCGATAGGCCCAAGCTCCTACAATGAGCAGTTCTTC.